One T cell receptor (beta chain) is described in this entry. Its antigen is still unknown. Base quality data are lacking; no much larger clone is found one base away. The V end loses 6 bases and the J end loses 2 bases, and a stretch of 10 bases separates them. The cysteine opens and the phenylalanine closes a CDR3 of 13 amino acids. The read is trimmed to its CDR3 DNA, 39 bases read in frame from base 1. Based on the germline V gene, the CDR1 and CDR2 sequences are KGHSH and LQKENI. TCRbeta CDR3 regions were amplified from genomic DNA using the immunoSEQ Assay, a bias-controlled multiplex PCR. The original pipeline was this. The number of nucleated cells in each sample was estimated from the amplification of reference gene primers within the assay. To quantify the absolute abundance of each unique TCRbeta CDR3 rearrangement, sequence reads were collapsed and filtered. For each sample, productive Simpson clonality was calculated by taking the square root of Simpson's diversity index across productive rearrangements. As stored in TCRdb, this immuneACCESS dataset retains in-frame rearrangements with V and J assigned. A fraction of the clones does not appear; measured against another copy, unresolved V genes explain less than half of the discrepancy, and the remainder lacks a known reason. V, J and clone size are those of that table, while D and trimming were read from the DNA. The sample table contains tens of thousands of clones; only one count was recorded for approximately 80% of them. Jointly, the top ten make up 18% of the sample.

Collaborating institutions collected whole blood in K2EDTA tubes following their own protocols. For TCRbeta analysis, collaborator samples were shipped as frozen whole blood, as isolated PBMCs, or as DNA extracted from either sample type. The sample comes from a study of blood T cell repertoires in COVID-19 (dated by TCRdb to the early 2020s). Some background on the complete study: Samples covering the acute and convalescent phases of COVID-19 were provided by collaborators in the United States, Italy and Spain. The material from the prospective study consisted of cDNA or gDNA derived from T cells, B-cell-depleted T cells, or PBMCs. Samples were obtained from the ongoing ImmuneRACE study (first 160 participants) and from about 1,300 subjects provided by 6 global collaborators. Deeply sampled blood TCRbeta repertoires from subjects exposed to, actively infected with, or recovered from COVID-19 were included in the dataset. Where available, HLA class I and class II types were taken from metadata supplied by the sample provider and were not determined by assay-based typing. A freely available public database, intended as a resource for researchers studying the immune response to SARS-CoV-2, is where the repertoires were released. Sample metadata almost always included a de-identified subject ID, COVID-19 status, age in years and sex. The research as a whole found: The amount of clinical and demographic metadata varied by source and participant and was provided uncurated.

The chain is made from TRBV18 and TRBJ1-2, with the identity of the D gene unclear. The clonotype was recovered from a woman aged 60-70 years with acute or convalescent COVID-19. What was sequenced was peripheral blood. The DNA is as follows: TGTGCCAGCTCTCGGGAGGAGAACTATGGCTACACCTTC. This translates into CASSREENYGYTF.